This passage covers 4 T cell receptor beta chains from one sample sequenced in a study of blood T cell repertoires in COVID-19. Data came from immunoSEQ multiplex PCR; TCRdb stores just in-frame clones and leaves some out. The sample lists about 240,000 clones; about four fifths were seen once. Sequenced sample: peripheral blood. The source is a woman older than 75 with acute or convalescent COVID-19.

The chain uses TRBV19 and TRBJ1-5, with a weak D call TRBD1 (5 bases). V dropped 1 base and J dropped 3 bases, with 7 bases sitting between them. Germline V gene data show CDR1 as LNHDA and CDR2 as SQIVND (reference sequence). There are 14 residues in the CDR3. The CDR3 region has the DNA TGTGCCAGTAGTATAGCGGGGGTCAATCAGCCCCAGCATTTT. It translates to CASSIAGVNQPQHF.

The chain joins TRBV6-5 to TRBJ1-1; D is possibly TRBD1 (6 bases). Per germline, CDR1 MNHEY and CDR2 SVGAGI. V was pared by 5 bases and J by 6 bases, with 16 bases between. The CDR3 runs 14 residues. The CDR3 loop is CASSPRGSAAEAFF. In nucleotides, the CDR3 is TGTGCCAGCAGTCCCAGGGGATCGGCGGCTGAAGCTTTCTTT.

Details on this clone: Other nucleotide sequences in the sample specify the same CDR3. CDR3 residues: CASRGDRGQETQYF. CDR3 coding DNA: TGTGCCAGCAGAGGGGACAGGGGGCAAGAGACCCAGTACTTC. V usage is TRBV6-5 and J usage is TRBJ2-5, with TRBD1 matching 11 bases. The CDR3 is 14 residues long. Germline V gene lookup returns CDR1 MNHEY and CDR2 SVGAGI. J lost 2 bases, V lost 6 bases, and 2 bases had no gene match.

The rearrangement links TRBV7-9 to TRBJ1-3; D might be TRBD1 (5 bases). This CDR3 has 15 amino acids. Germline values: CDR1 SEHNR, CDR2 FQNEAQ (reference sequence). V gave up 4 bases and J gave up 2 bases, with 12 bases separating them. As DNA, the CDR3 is TGTGCCAGCAGCTGGGGGGGGACTGCTGGAAACACCATATATTTT. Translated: CASSWGGTAGNTIYF.